This T cell receptor (beta chain) is drawn from a study of cytomegalovirus exposure and HLA in healthy donors. The method was immunoSEQ multiplex PCR; TCRdb's version includes in-frame clones alone and lacks a portion of them. The repertoire includes 100,000 to 150,000 clones, about 91% of them detected once, and approximately 1.2% sits in the top ten. Study results and caveats: Three of the chains that were CMV-associated were confirmed in vitro to be specific for CMV antigens. A subsequent analysis found that TCR clusters from the first cohort also tended to co-occur in the 90 to 150 validation repertoires, with about 95% of cluster scores above 0. The study designated fewer than 200 TCR beta chains cytomegalovirus-associated. Among TCR sequences, most were rare, though some public TCRs appeared in many donors.

The CDR3 runs to 16 residues. V was trimmed by 10 bases and J by 3 bases, leaving 21 bases between them. Looked up from germline, CDR1 is SEHNR and CDR2 is FQNEAQ (reference sequence). Concerning this clone: Its antigen is unknown.

The TCR originated in a woman aged 18-29 years in good health and CMV-seronegative. Sequences were obtained from PBMCs. This chain uses TRBV7-9 with TRBJ2-2, with D perhaps matching TRBD2 (6 bases). In nucleotides, the CDR3 is TGTGCCAAGACTCCCGGGGGACGACCCTACACCGGGGAGCTGTTTTTT. Residues: CAKTPGGRPYTGELFF.